The 20 T cell receptor beta chains in this list originate from one sample, sequenced in a study of T-cell memory formation after mild COVID-19. TCRdb redid the calling of the 5' RACE reads with MiXCR, one entry per CDR3 protein. The data hold 350,000 to 550,000 distinct CDR3 sequences, with about a sixth observed a single time. What was sequenced was PBMCs or a T cell subset sorted from them (not recorded which). The source is a young man who had mild COVID-19 (a few samples of this study predate the infection). Cell type and time point are not known.

The V gene is TRBV4-2, the J gene TRBJ2-5; D unresolved. The germline V gene encodes CDR1 LGHNA and CDR2 YNFKEQ. V lost 3 bases, J lost 5 bases, and 10 bases lay in between. The CDR3 covers 13 residues. The CDR3 DNA sequence: TGTGCCAGCAGCCAGGAAGTTTGGGAGACCCAGTACTTC. Its translation is CASSQEVWETQYF.

This sequence joins TRBV23-1 and TRBJ1-1; 7 nucleotides align to TRBD1. TRBV23-1 is given ORF status, its function remaining uncertain. J was trimmed by 1 base and V by 8 bases; bases with no gene match: 10. The CDR3 consists of 15 residues. CDR3 amino acids: CASAMGQSANTEAFF. The CDR3 DNA reads TGCGCCAGCGCCATGGGACAGTCAGCGAACACTGAAGCTTTCTTT.

The V gene is TRBV7-7, the J gene TRBJ2-5; 12 bases line up with TRBD2. With V trimmed by 5 bases and J by 5 bases, 6 bases remained unmatched. CDR1 SSHAT and CDR2 FNYEAQ come from the germline V gene (reference sequence). The CDR3 has 15 residues. The CDR3 coding sequence is TGTGCCAGCAGCAGGACTAGCGGGGATGGGGAGACCCAGTACTTC. It specifies CASSRTSGDGETQYF.

The gene calls are TRBV29-1 and TRBJ1-2; 8 bases match TRBD1. Losses at the gene ends were 4 bases for V and 0 bases for J; bases not matched to a gene: 7. This CDR3 is built from 15 residues. The germline gives CDR1 SQVTM, CDR2 ANQGSEA. The CDR3: CSVAGTGDSNYGYTF. The DNA of the CDR3 is TGCAGCGTTGCTGGGACAGGAGATTCTAACTATGGCTACACCTTC.

This clonotype was seen a few times. V gene TRBV5-1 combines with J gene TRBJ2-1, with no clear D. Trimming pared 4 bases from V and 6 bases from J, leaving 8 bases between. The germline gives CDR1 SGHRS, CDR2 YFSETQ. The CDR3 is made up of 12 amino acids. CDR3 in amino acids: CASSEGRNEQFF. CDR3 nucleotide sequence: TGCGCCAGCAGCGAAGGGCGCAATGAGCAGTTCTTC.

This clonotype has a count of ten or more. The chain recombines TRBV5-1 with TRBJ1-2; the D gene is possibly TRBD1 (6 bases). Germline V gene sequence: CDR1 SGHRS, CDR2 YFSETQ. This CDR3 region has 14 residues. V lost 0 bases and J lost 5, with 11 bases in between. CDR3 bases: TGCGCCAGCAGCTTGGAGGCAGGGGTGTATGGCTACACCTTC. It is translated as CASSLEAGVYGYTF. Together with reference TRBV5-1 and TRBJ1-2, the CDR3 gives the full variable domain: KAGVTQTPRYLIKTRGQQVTLSCSPISGHRSVSWYQQTPGQGLQFLFEYFSETQRNKGNFPGRFSGRQFSNSRSEMNVSTLELGDSALYLCASSLEAGVYGYTFGSGTRLTVV.

This clonotype has a handful of counts. The V gene is TRBV4-1, the J gene TRBJ2-5, with 9 bases aligning to TRBD1. The CDR3 sequence is 18 residues long. The V gene's germline CDR1 is MGHRA and CDR2 YSYEKL. Trimming took 4 bases from V and 4 from J; bases not matched to a gene: 16. The CDR3 DNA reads as TGCGCCAGCAGCCGAGAGGTAGCACAGGGGGCCTTAAGAGAGACCCAGTACTTC. As protein: CASSREVAQGALRETQYF.

The chain combines TRBV15 with TRBJ2-5; D remains unclear. V lost 0 bases and J lost 0, with 5 bases in between. CDR1 and CDR2 from the germline V gene are LNHNV and YYDKDF (reference sequence). This CDR3 spans 14 amino acids. DNA of the CDR3: TGTGCCACCAGCAGAGAACCCTACCAAGAGACCCAGTACTTC. The encoded protein is CATSREPYQETQYF.

This clonotype was recorded a few times. The chain is built from TRBV19 and TRBJ1-6, with D perhaps TRBD1 (5 bases). V was shortened by 7 bases and J by 7 bases, with 17 bases between the two germline ends. Per the germline V gene, CDR1 is LNHDA and CDR2 is SQIVND (reference sequence). CDR3 length: 15 residues. The CDR3 DNA reads TGTGCCAGTACCAGGGCGGGACCTAACAATTCACCCCTCCACTTT. Its protein is CASTRAGPNNSPLHF.

This clonotype was recorded at least ten times. The chain uses TRBV5-1 and TRBJ2-5, with a possible D match to TRBD1 (5 bases). CDR3 length: 14 residues. CDR1 and CDR2 from the germline V gene are SGHRS and YFSETQ. The V and J ends lost 2 bases and 2 bases respectively, with 10 bases between them. CDR3 loop: CASSFQGDQETQYF. CDR3 coding DNA: TGCGCCAGCAGCTTCCAAGGGGATCAAGAGACCCAGTACTTC.

The rearrangement links TRBV7-6 to TRBJ2-7; D perhaps matches TRBD2 (6 bases). The V and J ends lost 3 bases and 6 bases respectively, with 12 bases between them. Looked up from germline, CDR1 is SGHVS and CDR2 is FNYEAQ. The CDR3 is 13 amino acids. In DNA, the CDR3 is TGTGCCAGCAGCTTTGGAGGGGCGGGCGAGCAGTACGTC. Translating gives CASSFGGAGEQYV.

This clonotype came up a few times. This chain joins TRBV12-3 or TRBV12-4 and TRBJ2-1; TRBD2 aligns across 8 bases. This CDR3 spans 14 amino acids. Losses at the gene ends were 9 bases for V and 0 bases for J; bases not matched to a gene: 4. The CDR3 here is CASRGGSSYNEQFF. The CDR3 DNA follows: TGTGCCAGTCGGGGGGGGAGCTCCTACAATGAGCAGTTCTTC.

This clonotype came up a few times. This chain links TRBV2 with TRBJ1-2; D remains ambiguous. CDR1 and CDR2 from the germline V gene are SNHLY and FYNNEI. The CDR3 spans 13 residues. V was trimmed by 7 bases and J by 4 bases, leaving 13 bases between them. The CDR3 is CASMRGGIYGYTF. In DNA form, the CDR3 reads TGTGCCAGCATGAGAGGAGGGATCTATGGCTACACCTTC.

This clonotype has just a few counts. The chain couples TRBV4-2 to TRBJ1-1; D gene ambiguous. The CDR3 runs 14 residues. Trimming took 1 base from V and 3 from J, leaving 9 bases between them. Germline V gene lookup returns CDR1 LGHNA and CDR2 YNFKEQ. CDR3 amino acids: CASSQVEVHTEAFF. CDR3 DNA sequence: TGTGCCAGCAGCCAAGTGGAGGTTCACACTGAAGCTTTCTTT.

This clonotype was observed many times. V gene TRBV5-5 combines with J gene TRBJ2-1, with TRBD2 as a possible D gene (5 bases). The V gene's germline CDR1 is SGHKS and CDR2 YYEKEE (reference sequence). The CDR3 is 14 amino acids. The ends were cut back, 6 bases at V and 8 bases at J, with 18 bases in the middle. Here the CDR3 DNA reads TGTGCCAGCAACCTAGCTTGGGGATCTCATGAGCAGTTCTTC. Its translation is CASNLAWGSHEQFF.

The chain combines TRBV12-3 or TRBV12-4 with TRBJ2-7, with D unresolved. V gave up 1 base and J gave up 0 bases, with 13 bases separating them. The CDR3 has 16 amino acids. CDR3 sequence (DNA): TGTGCCAGCAGTTTAGTTGACGGACGCAACTCCTACGAGCAGTACTTC. Its protein is CASSLVDGRNSYEQYF.

In this sample, this clonotype turned up a few times. The chain recombines TRBV9 with TRBJ2-3, with 9 bases identical to TRBD1. The germline CDR1 and CDR2 sequences are SGDLS and YYNGEE. J lost 5 bases, V lost 4 bases, and 11 bases had no gene match. This CDR3 contains 16 residues. The CDR3 coding sequence is TGTGCCAGCAGCCTTTACAGGGGGCCTGTGGAAGATACGCAGTATTTT. Protein: CASSLYRGPVEDTQYF.

The V and J genes are TRBV5-6 and TRBJ2-1; TRBD1 aligns across 10 bases. This CDR3 is built from 17 residues. The V segment lost 4 bases and the J segment 1 base; nucleotides outside the gene matches: 8. CDR1 and CDR2 from the germline V gene are SGHDT and YYEEEE. Here the CDR3 reads CASSRGTGVRSYNEQFF. DNA for the CDR3: TGTGCCAGCAGCAGAGGGACAGGGGTCCGTTCCTACAATGAGCAGTTCTTC.

This clonotype was seen more than once but under ten times. The genes are TRBV6-1 and TRBJ2-3; possibly TRBD2 for D (6 bases). There are 16 residues in the CDR3. The germline V gene encodes CDR1 MNHNS and CDR2 SASEGT. Trimming removed 2 bases at V and 0 bases at J, with 12 bases between. The CDR3 nucleotides read TGTGCCAGCAGTGAACCTCGGGAGATGAGCACAGATACGCAGTATTTT. Translation: CASSEPREMSTDTQYF.

This rearrangement joins TRBV5-4 to TRBJ2-1; 9 bases are shared with TRBD1. This CDR3 contains 15 residues. J gave up 8 bases and V 1 base, and 7 bases lay outside the gene matches. CDR1 is SGHNT and CDR2 is YYREEE in the germline V gene (reference sequence). CDR3 residues: CASSLPGQGFDEQFF. CDR3 bases: TGTGCCAGCAGCTTGCCGGGACAGGGATTCGATGAGCAGTTCTTC.